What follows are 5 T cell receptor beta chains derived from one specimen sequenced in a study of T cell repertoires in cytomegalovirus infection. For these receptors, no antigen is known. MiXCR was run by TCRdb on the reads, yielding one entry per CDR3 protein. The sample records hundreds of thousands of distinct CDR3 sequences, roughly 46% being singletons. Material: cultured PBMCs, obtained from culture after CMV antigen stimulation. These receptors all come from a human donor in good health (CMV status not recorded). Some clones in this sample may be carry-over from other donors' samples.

The CDR3 sequence is CASSYLDRLRGYTF. CDR3 DNA: TGTGCCAGCAGTTACCTGGACAGGTTGCGTGGCTACACCTTC. This chain connects TRBV12-3 or TRBV12-4 to TRBJ1-2; TRBD1 matches at 7 bases. CDR3 length equals 14 residues. The J segment lost 7 bases and the V segment lost 4 bases, leaving 9 bases of the junction unmatched.

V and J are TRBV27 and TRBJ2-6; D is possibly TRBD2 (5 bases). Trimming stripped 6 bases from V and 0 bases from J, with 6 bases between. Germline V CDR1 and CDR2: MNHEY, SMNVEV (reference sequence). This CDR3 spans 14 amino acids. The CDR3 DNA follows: TGTGCCAGCAGAGGGAGCTCTGGGGCCAACGTCCTGACTTTC. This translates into CASRGSSGANVLTF.

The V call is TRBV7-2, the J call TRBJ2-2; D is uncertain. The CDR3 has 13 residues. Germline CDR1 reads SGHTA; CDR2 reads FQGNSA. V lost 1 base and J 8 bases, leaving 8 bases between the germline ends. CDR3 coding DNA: TGTACCAGCAGCTTAGATCGCGGAGGGGAGCTGTTTTTT. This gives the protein CTSSLDRGGELFF. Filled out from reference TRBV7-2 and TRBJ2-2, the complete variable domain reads GAGVSQSPSNKVTEKGKDVELRCDPISGHTALYWYRQSLGQGLEFLIYFQGNSAPDKSGLPSDRFSAERTGGSVSTLTIQRTQQEDSAVYLCTSSLDRGGELFFGEGSRLTVL.

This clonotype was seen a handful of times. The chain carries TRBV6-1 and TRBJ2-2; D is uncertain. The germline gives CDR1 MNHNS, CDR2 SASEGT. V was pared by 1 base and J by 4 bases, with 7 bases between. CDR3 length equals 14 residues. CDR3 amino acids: CASSEVGFTGELFF. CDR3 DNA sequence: TGTGCCAGCAGTGAAGTCGGGTTCACCGGGGAGCTGTTTTTT.

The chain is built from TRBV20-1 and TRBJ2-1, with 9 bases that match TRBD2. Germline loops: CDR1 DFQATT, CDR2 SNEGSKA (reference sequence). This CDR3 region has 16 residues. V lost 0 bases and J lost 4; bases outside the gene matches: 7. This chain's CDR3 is CSARDRTSANYNEQFF. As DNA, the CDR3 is TGCAGTGCTAGAGATCGGACTAGCGCAAATTACAATGAGCAGTTCTTC.